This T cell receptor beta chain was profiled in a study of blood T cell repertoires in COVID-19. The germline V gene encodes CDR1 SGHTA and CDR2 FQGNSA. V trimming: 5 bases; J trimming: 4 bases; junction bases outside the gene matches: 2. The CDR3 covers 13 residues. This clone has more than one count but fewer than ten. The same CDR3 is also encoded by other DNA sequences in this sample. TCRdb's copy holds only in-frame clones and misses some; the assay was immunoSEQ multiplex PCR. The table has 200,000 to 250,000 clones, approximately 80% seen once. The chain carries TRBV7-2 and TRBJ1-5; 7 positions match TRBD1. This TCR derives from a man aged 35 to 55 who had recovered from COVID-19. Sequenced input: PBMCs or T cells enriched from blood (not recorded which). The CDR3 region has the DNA TGTGCCAGCAGCACCAGGGGGAATCAGCCCCAGCATTTT. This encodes CASSTRGNQPQHF.